A selection of T cell receptor beta chains follows, all from one sample in a study of shared clonotypes between healthy human individuals. Data came from immunoSEQ multiplex PCR; TCRdb stores just in-frame clones and leaves some out. The sample carries 450,000 to 600,000 clones, around three quarters recorded once. The sample comprised PBMCs. These receptors all come from a woman in her forties in good health. Some clones in this sample may be carry-over from other donors' samples. CDR3s include the opening cysteine and the closing phenylalanine or tryptophan. D genes are given only for firm matches. A row's size may be missing; if present it is once, few, many or a size class.

V	J	D	size	CDR3	DNA
TRBV29-1	TRBJ2-7	-	few	CSGGGTWYEQYF	TGCAGCGGAGGGGGGACGTGGTACGAGCAGTACTTC
TRBV27	TRBJ2-5	-	-	CASIKRAAETQYF	TGTGCCAGCATTAAGAGGGCCGCGGAGACCCAGTACTTC
TRBV11-1	TRBJ2-5	TRBD1	-	CASSLDPGGEETQYF	TGTGCCAGCAGCTTAGATCCAGGGGGAGAAGAGACCCAGTACTTC
TRBV10-3	TRBJ1-1	-	-	CASSYSLQGGNTEAFF	TGTGCCAGCAGTTACTCGCTACAGGGAGGGAACACTGAAGCTTTCTTT
TRBV5-5	TRBJ2-7	-	-	CASSELGQPYEQYF	TGTGCCAGCAGCGAGCTCGGGCAACCATACGAGCAGTACTTC
TRBV28	TRBJ1-1	-	once	CASSLWGGLGTEAFF	TGTGCCAGCAGTTTATGGGGGGGGCTAGGCACTGAAGCTTTCTTT
TRBV7-2	TRBJ1-1	-	-	CASSTQGWTEAFF	TGTGCCAGCAGCACGCAGGGGTGGACTGAAGCTTTCTTT
TRBV5-6	TRBJ1-1	-	-	CASSPGTGRGDTEAFF	TGTGCCAGCAGCCCTGGTACGGGCAGGGGAGACACTGAAGCTTTCTTT
TRBV5-6	TRBJ1-2	-	few	CASSPEDNYGYTF	TGTGCCAGCAGCCCCGAGGATAACTATGGCTACACCTTC
TRBV10-2	TRBJ2-7	-	-	CASSETVREQYF	TGCGCCAGCAGTGAAACGGTTCGCGAGCAGTACTTC
TRBV25-1	TRBJ1-6	-	-	CASRDYRALNSPLHF	TGTGCCAGCAGGGACTACAGGGCACTTAATTCACCCCTCCACTTT
TRBV5-6	TRBJ2-7	TRBD2	once	CASSLGATSGTYEQYF	TGTGCCAGCAGCTTGGGAGCGACTAGCGGAACCTACGAGCAGTACTTC
TRBV7-6	TRBJ1-1	TRBD1	-	CASSLAGGRNTEAFF	TGTGCCAGCAGCTTAGCAGGGGGCAGGAACACTGAAGCTTTCTTT
TRBV19	TRBJ2-5	-	-	CASSIRRRGQETQYF	TGTGCCAGTAGTATCAGACGCAGGGGCCAAGAGACCCAGTACTTC
TRBV28	TRBJ1-3	TRBD1	-	CASSQRGRSGNTIYF	TGTGCCAGCAGCCAAAGGGGGCGAAGTGGAAACACCATATATTTT
TRBV2	TRBJ2-5	-	-	CASSEMKGNGETQYF	TGTGCCAGCAGTGAAATGAAGGGGAATGGGGAGACCCAGTACTTC
TRBV6-1	TRBJ2-2	-	-	CASSALRTDTGELFF	TGTGCCAGCAGTGCCCTCAGGACAGACACCGGGGAGCTGTTTTTT
TRBV19	TRBJ2-2	-	-	CASNERAPGTGELFF	TGTGCCAGTAATGAGCGGGCCCCGGGGACCGGGGAGCTGTTTTTT
TRBV19	TRBJ1-5	-	-	CASQVAATNQPQHF	TGTGCCAGCCAGGTGGCAGCCACCAATCAGCCCCAGCATTTT
TRBV7-9	TRBJ2-7	TRBD1	-	CASSLGTGTGVYEQYF	TGTGCCAGCAGCTTAGGGACGGGGACAGGGGTCTACGAGCAGTACTTC
TRBV28	TRBJ1-6	-	-	CASSFQGVNSPLHF	TGTGCCAGCAGTTTTCAAGGTGTCAATTCACCCCTCCACTTT
TRBV20-1	TRBJ1-5	-	-	CSAKTTSQHF	TGCAGTGCTAAAACGACAAGCCAGCATTTT
TRBV1	TRBJ2-7	-	-	CTSSPGAPVMFDSYEQYF	TGCACCAGCAGCCCCGGGGCCCCGGTGATGTTTGACTCCTACGAGCAGTACTTC
TRBV19	TRBJ2-6	-	-	CASSPTAGANVLTF	TGTGCCAGTAGTCCCACGGCTGGGGCCAACGTCCTGACTTTC
TRBV19	TRBJ1-5	-	-	CASTITGRRSPQHF	TGTGCCAGTACCATTACAGGGAGGAGGTCGCCCCAGCATTTT
TRBV27	TRBJ2-7	TRBD1	-	CASSLGQGLPEYF	TGTGCCAGCAGTTTAGGACAGGGTCTCCCTGAGTACTTC
TRBV5-1	TRBJ2-2	-	few	CASSGGTTTGELFF	TGCGCCAGCAGCGGAGGGACAACCACCGGGGAGCTGTTTTTT
TRBV7-2	TRBJ2-7	-	once	CASSLAGAYEQYF	TGTGCCAGCAGCTTAGCGGGAGCCTACGAGCAGTACTTC
TRBV6-6	TRBJ2-7	TRBD2	once	CASSPRTSALGEQYF	TGTGCCAGCAGTCCCAGGACTAGCGCCCTTGGCGAGCAGTACTTC
TRBV7-3	TRBJ2-1	TRBD1	-	CASSPGQGHEQFF	TGTGCCAGCAGCCCGGGACAGGGCCATGAGCAGTTCTTC
TRBV11-2	TRBJ1-1	-	-	CASSLEGRFTEAFF	TGTGCCAGCAGCTTAGAAGGTCGGTTCACTGAAGCTTTCTTT
TRBV18	TRBJ1-5	-	-	CASSLGQFGQPQHF	TGTGCCAGCTCCCTTGGGCAGTTTGGACAGCCCCAGCATTTT
TRBV7-2	TRBJ2-7	TRBD1	-	CASSARDRASYEQYF	TGTGCCAGCAGCGCCCGGGACAGGGCATCCTACGAGCAGTACTTC
TRBV7-9	TRBJ1-4	TRBD1	once	CASSFGTATNEKLFF	TGTGCCAGCAGCTTCGGGACAGCAACTAATGAAAAACTGTTTTTT
TRBV2	TRBJ2-2	TRBD1	-	CASLAGTGFIGELFF	TGTGCCAGCCTGGCCGGGACAGGGTTTATCGGGGAGCTGTTTTTT
TRBV5-6	TRBJ1-1	-	-	CASSPYVRRGNTEAFF	TGTGCCAGCAGCCCCTATGTAAGACGGGGGAACACTGAAGCTTTCTTT
TRBV5-1	TRBJ2-1	-	-	CASSSHNEQFF	TGCGCCAGCAGCTCTCACAATGAGCAGTTCTTC
TRBV5-6	TRBJ2-5	-	once	CASSVGTFETQYF	TGTGCCAGCAGCGTCGGGACATTCGAGACCCAGTACTTC
TRBV5-4	TRBJ2-7	-	few	CASSLGSAGYSYEQYF	TGTGCCAGCAGCTTGGGTTCGGCAGGGTACTCCTACGAGCAGTACTTC
TRBV7-9	TRBJ2-7	-	-	CASSPTTGHYEQYF	TGTGCCAGCAGCCCGACGACAGGCCACTACGAGCAGTACTTC
TRBV6-5	TRBJ1-1	-	-	CASSLHKSTEAFF	TGTGCCAGCAGCCTACATAAATCCACTGAAGCTTTCTTT
TRBV27	TRBJ2-7	-	few	CASSFPGSEQYF	TGTGCCAGCAGTTTCCCTGGGAGCGAGCAGTACTTC
TRBV28	TRBJ2-1	-	-	CASSLWVFYNEQFF	TGTGCCAGCAGTTTATGGGTATTCTACAATGAGCAGTTCTTC
TRBV29-1	TRBJ2-2	-	-	CSVDTGWTGELFF	TGCAGCGTTGATACAGGGTGGACCGGGGAGCTGTTTTTT
TRBV5-1	TRBJ2-3	-	-	CASSLRGADTQYF	TGCGCCAGCAGCTTGCGGGGCGCAGATACGCAGTATTTT
TRBV19	TRBJ2-2	-	once	CASSSDTGELFF	TGTGCCAGTAGTTCAGACACCGGGGAGCTGTTTTTT
TRBV6-5	TRBJ1-2	-	-	CASRKDRGYYGYTF	TGTGCCAGCAGAAAGGACAGAGGATACTATGGCTACACCTTC
TRBV27	TRBJ2-1	-	-	CASSLSKTGHNEQFF	TGTGCCAGCAGTTTATCGAAGACTGGCCACAATGAGCAGTTCTTC
TRBV28	TRBJ2-3	-	-	CASSLGGRGTDTQYF	TGTGCCAGCAGTTTAGGGGGAAGGGGCACAGATACGCAGTATTTT
TRBV5-5	TRBJ2-7	-	-	CASSPEPSGEQYF	TGTGCCAGCAGCCCTGAACCATCGGGCGAGCAGTACTTC
TRBV5-6	TRBJ2-1	TRBD2	few	CASSLYSGAPYNEQFF	TGTGCCAGCAGCTTGTACAGCGGGGCCCCCTACAATGAGCAGTTCTTC
TRBV25-1	TRBJ2-7	TRBD2	-	CASSVAGSSYEQYF	TGTGCCAGCAGTGTAGCGGGAAGCTCCTACGAGCAGTACTTC
TRBV6-5	TRBJ2-5	TRBD2	-	CASSPAGVKTQYF	TGTGCCAGCAGTCCAGCGGGAGTTAAGACCCAGTACTTC